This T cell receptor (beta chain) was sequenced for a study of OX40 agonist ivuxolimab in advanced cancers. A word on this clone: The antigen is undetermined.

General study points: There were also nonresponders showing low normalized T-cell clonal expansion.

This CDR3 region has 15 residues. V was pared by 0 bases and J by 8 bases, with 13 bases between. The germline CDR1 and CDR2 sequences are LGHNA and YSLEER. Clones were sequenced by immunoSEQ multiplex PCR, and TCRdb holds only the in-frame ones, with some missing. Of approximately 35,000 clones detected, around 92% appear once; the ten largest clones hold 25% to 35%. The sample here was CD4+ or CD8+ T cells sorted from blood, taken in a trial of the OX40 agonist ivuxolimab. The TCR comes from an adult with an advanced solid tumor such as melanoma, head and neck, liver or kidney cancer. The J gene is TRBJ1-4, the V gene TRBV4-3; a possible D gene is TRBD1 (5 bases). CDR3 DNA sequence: TGCGCCAGCAGCCAAGAGGGCCAGGGTGGCGAAAAACTGTTTTTT. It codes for CASSQEGQGGEKLFF.